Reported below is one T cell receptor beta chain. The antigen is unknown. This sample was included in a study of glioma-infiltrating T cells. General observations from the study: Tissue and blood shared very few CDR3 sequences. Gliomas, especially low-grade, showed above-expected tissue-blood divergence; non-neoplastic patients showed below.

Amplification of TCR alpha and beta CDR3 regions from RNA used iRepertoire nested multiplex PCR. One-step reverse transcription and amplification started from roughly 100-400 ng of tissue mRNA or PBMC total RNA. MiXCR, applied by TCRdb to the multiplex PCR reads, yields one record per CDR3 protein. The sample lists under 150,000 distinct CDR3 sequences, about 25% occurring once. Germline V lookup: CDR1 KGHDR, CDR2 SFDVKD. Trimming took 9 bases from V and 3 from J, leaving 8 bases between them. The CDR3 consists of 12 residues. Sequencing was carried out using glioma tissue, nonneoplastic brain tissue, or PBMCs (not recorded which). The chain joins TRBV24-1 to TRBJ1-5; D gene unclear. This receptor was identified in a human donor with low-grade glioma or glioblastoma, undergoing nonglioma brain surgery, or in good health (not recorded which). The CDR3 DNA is TGTGCCACCGCGAGGAACAATCAGCCCCAGCATTTT. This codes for CATARNNQPQHF.